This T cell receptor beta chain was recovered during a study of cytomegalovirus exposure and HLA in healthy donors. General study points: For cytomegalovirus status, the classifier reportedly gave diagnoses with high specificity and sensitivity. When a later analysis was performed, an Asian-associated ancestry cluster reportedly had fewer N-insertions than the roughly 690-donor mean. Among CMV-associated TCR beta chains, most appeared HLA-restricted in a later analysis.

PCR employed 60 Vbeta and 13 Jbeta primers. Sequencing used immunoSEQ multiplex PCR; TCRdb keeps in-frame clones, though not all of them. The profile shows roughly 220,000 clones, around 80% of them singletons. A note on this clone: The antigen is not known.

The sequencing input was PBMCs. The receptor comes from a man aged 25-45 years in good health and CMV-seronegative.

This chain's CDR3 is CASSLLAGSGNEQFF. In nucleotides, the CDR3 is TGCGCCAGCAGCCTATTAGCGGGGTCGGGTAATGAGCAGTTCTTC. The chain links TRBV5-1 to TRBJ2-1, with 8 bases that match TRBD2. Trimming took 4 bases from V and 7 from J; bases not matched to a gene: 10. The CDR3 spans 15 residues. Per the germline V gene, CDR1 is SGHRS and CDR2 is YFSETQ.